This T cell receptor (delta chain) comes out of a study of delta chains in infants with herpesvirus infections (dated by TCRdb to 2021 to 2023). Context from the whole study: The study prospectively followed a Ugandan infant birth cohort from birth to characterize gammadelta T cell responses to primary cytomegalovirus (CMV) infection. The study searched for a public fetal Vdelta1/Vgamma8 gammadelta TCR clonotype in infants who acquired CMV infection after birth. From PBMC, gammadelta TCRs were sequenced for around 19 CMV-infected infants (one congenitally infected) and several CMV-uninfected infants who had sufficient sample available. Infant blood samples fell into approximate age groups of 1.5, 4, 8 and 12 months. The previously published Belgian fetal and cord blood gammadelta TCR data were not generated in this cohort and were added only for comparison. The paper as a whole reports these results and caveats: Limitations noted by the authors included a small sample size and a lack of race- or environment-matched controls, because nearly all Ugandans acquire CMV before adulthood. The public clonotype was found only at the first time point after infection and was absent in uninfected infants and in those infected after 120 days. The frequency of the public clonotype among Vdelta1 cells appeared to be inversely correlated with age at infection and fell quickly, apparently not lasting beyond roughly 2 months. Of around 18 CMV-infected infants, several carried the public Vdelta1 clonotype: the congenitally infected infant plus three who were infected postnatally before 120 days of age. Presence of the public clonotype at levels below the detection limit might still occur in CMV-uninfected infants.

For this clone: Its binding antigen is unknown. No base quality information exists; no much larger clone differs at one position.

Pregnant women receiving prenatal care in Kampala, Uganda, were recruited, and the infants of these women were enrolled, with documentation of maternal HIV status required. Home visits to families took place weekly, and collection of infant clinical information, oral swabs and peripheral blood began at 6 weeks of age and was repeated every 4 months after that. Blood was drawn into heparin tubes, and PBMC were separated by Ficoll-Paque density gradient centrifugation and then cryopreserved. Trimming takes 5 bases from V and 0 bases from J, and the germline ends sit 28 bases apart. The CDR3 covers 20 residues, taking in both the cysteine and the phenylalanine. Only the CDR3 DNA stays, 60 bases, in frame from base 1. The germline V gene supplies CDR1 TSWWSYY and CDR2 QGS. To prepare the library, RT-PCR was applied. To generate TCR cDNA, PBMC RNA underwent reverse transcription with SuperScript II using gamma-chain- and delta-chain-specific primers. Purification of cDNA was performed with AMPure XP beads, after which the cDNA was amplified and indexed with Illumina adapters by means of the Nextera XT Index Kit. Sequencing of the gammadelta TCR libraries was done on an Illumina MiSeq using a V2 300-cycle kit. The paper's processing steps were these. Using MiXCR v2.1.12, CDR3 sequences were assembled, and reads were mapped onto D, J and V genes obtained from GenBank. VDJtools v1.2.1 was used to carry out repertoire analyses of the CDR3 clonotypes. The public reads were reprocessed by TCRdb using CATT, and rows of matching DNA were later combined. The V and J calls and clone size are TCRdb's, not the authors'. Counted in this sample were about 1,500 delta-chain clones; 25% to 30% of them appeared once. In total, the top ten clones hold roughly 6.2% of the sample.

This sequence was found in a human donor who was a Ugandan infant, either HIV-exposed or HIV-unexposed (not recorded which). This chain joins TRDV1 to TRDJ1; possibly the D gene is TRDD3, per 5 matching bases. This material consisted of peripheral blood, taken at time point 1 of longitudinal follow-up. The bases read TGTGCTCTTGGGAAGCGTCCGTACTGCGGGGGCCTCCCCTACACCGATAAACTCATCTTT. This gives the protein CALGKRPYCGGLPYTDKLIF.